This section outlines one T cell receptor beta chain sequence together with its context. What it recognizes is unknown. The data were taken from a study of shared clonotypes between healthy human individuals. Study background: Every donor yielded three CD4 naive, three CD4 memory, two CD8 naive and one CD8 memory plate.

CD45RO-negative, CCR7-selected cells formed the naive CD8 fraction, which excluded terminally differentiated effector memory CD45RA+ cells. Overall study results and limits: Across subsets, estimated richness was generally greater for naive than for memory populations.

The repertoire was sequenced with immunoSEQ multiplex PCR; TCRdb's copy has only in-frame clones and lacks some. The sample holds around 1,900,000 clones, 85% to 95% seen once. Germline lookup yields CDR1 SGHAT and CDR2 FQNNGV. V gave up 4 bases and J gave up 1 base, with 13 bases separating them. The CDR3 has 15 amino acids. The chain combines TRBV11-2 with TRBJ1-1; possibly TRBD1 for D (6 bases). Sequencing was done on a sample of naive CD8+ T cells from PBMCs. This receptor was taken from a man between 18 and 35 years old in good health. Some clones in this sample may be carry-over from other donors' samples. The CDR3: CASSSWTDPNTEAFF. The CDR3, as DNA: TGTGCCAGCAGCTCCTGGACAGACCCGAACACTGAAGCTTTCTTT.